The 20 T cell receptor beta chains below come from one sample, sequenced in a study of cytomegalovirus exposure and HLA in healthy donors. PCR employed 60 Vbeta and 13 Jbeta primers. The assay was immunoSEQ multiplex PCR, and TCRdb's table has in-frame clones only and misses some. Among about 76,000 clones listed, around three quarters were seen once. Specimen: PBMCs. The source of these receptors is a male donor in good health and CMV-seropositive.

This clone was observed once. The rearrangement joins TRBV4-1 to TRBJ2-6; D remains ambiguous. Trimming took off 3 bases at V and 5 bases at J, with 20 bases between the two ends. The germline V gene encodes CDR1 MGHRA and CDR2 YSYEKL. CDR3 size: 18 residues. CDR3 protein: CASSQAADLGLRANVLTF. The CDR3 region has the DNA TGCGCCAGCAGCCAGGCGGCCGACCTGGGTCTGAGGGCCAACGTCCTGACTTTC.

J is TRBJ1-2 and V is TRBV5-1; D is possibly TRBD1 (6 bases). This CDR3 comprises 14 residues. V lost 4 bases and J 2 bases, leaving 12 bases between the germline ends. Germline CDR1 SGHRS, CDR2 YFSETQ. The CDR3 sequence is CASSDATGNYGYTF. The CDR3 coding sequence is TGCGCCAGCAGCGACGCAACAGGGAACTATGGCTACACCTTC.

The chain links TRBV5-1 to TRBJ2-2; maybe TRBD1 (5 bases). This CDR3 has 16 residues. Trimming stripped 0 bases from V and 4 bases from J, with 13 bases between. CDR1 is SGHRS, CDR2 YFSETQ, per germline. The CDR3 is CASSLAPGLRTGELFF. CDR3 bases: TGCGCCAGCAGCTTGGCCCCAGGGTTACGCACCGGGGAGCTGTTTTTT.

The V call is TRBV11-2, the J call TRBJ2-2; D is possibly TRBD2 (6 bases). The V end was cut by 5 bases, the J end by 1 base, with 14 bases between. This CDR3 contains 16 residues. Germline assignment: CDR1 SGHAT and CDR2 FQNNGV. CDR3 sequence (DNA): TGTGCCAGCAGCCAATCTTCCGGGGGGAACACCGGGGAGCTGTTTTTT. The encoded protein is CASSQSSGGNTGELFF.

This chain connects TRBV9 to TRBJ2-5; 13 bases match TRBD2. The CDR3 loop spans 15 amino acids. Germline V gene sequence: CDR1 SGDLS, CDR2 YYNGEE. V trimming: 4 bases; J trimming: 4 bases; junction bases outside the gene matches: 4. CDR3 sequence reads: CASSSTSGRGETQYF. In DNA, the CDR3 is TGTGCCAGCAGCTCAACTAGCGGGAGGGGAGAGACCCAGTACTTC. Full variable domain (outside the CDR3, taken from reference TRBV9 and TRBJ2-5): DSGVTQTPKHLITATGQRVTLRCSPRSGDLSVYWYQQSLDQGLQFLIQYYNGEERAKGNILERFSAQQFPDLHSELNLSSLELGDSALYFCASSSTSGRGETQYFGPGTRLLVL.

This clone was recorded a few times. The V gene is TRBV9, the J gene TRBJ2-1, with TRBD2 as a possible D gene (6 bases). Trimming removed 0 bases from V and 1 base from J, with 8 bases in between. Germline V gene data show CDR1 as SGDLS and CDR2 as YYNGEE. The CDR3 is made up of 15 amino acids. CDR3 sequence (DNA): TGTGCCAGCAGCGTAGACGGGGGATCCTACAATGAGCAGTTCTTC. It is translated as CASSVDGGSYNEQFF. The full variable domain, in which reference TRBV9 and TRBJ2-1 provide the parts outside the CDR3, is DSGVTQTPKHLITATGQRVTLRCSPRSGDLSVYWYQQSLDQGLQFLIQYYNGEERAKGNILERFSAQQFPDLHSELNLSSLELGDSALYFCASSVDGGSYNEQFFGPGTRLTVL.

The CDR3 DNA sequence: TGCGCCAGCAGCCTTAGCGGGAGAGCCTACGAGCAGTACTTC. Its translation: CASSLSGRAYEQYF. The chain has TRBV23-1 and TRBJ2-7, with 9 bases lining up with TRBD2. TRBV23-1 is recorded as an ORF, its role being uncertain. The V and J ends lost 6 bases and 2 bases, in that order; junction bases with no gene match: 5. This CDR3 region has 14 residues.

This clone was recorded once. The CDR3 DNA reads TGTGCCAGCAGCTTAGTAGGGGTTCCCATGAACACTGAAGCTTTCTTT. This gives the protein CASSLVGVPMNTEAFF. The chain has TRBV11-2 and TRBJ1-1, with a weak D call TRBD1 (5 bases). Germline V gene sequence: CDR1 SGHAT, CDR2 FQNNGV. The V gene lost 1 base and the J gene lost 0 bases, with 12 bases spanning the gap. This CDR3 is built from 16 residues.

The CDR3 nucleotides read TGTGCCAGCAGCTTCCCGGGACAGGGGGTTCTGGAGACCCAGTACTTC. It is translated as CASSFPGQGVLETQYF. The chain employs TRBV13 and TRBJ2-5, with 11 bases identical to TRBD1. V gave up 3 bases and J gave up 5 bases; unmatched junction bases: 8. The length of the CDR3 is 16 residues. Germline V gene lookup returns CDR1 PRHDT and CDR2 FYEKMQ (reference sequence).

The chain employs TRBV7-9 and TRBJ1-1; 7 nucleotides align to TRBD1. Germline V gives CDR1 SEHNR, CDR2 FQNEAQ (reference sequence). The CDR3 length is 15 residues. V was pared by 1 base and J by 6 bases, with 8 bases of the junction left unmatched. CDR3 DNA: TGTGCCAGCAGCTTAGTTCCACAGGGGCTGGCTGAAGCTTTCTTT. Translation gives CASSLVPQGLAEAFF.

This chain joins TRBV6-1 and TRBJ2-1; 7 bases line up with TRBD2. The CDR3 contains 12 residues. The germline V gene has CDR1 MNHNS and CDR2 SASEGT. V lost 3 bases and J lost 12; bases outside the gene matches: 5. This CDR3 reads CASSEGGGGQFF. CDR3 bases: TGTGCCAGCAGTGAGGGCGGGGGTGGGCAGTTCTTC.

The chain employs TRBV18 and TRBJ2-1; unclear D gene. Trimming took off 2 bases at V and 5 bases at J, with 16 bases between the two ends. The CDR3 has 16 residues. Germline V CDR1 and CDR2: KGHSH, LQKENI. The CDR3, as DNA: TGTGCCAGCTCACCATCCATACCCAGGCGCCACAATGAGCAGTTCTTC. Translated: CASSPSIPRRHNEQFF.

V usage is TRBV7-9 and J usage is TRBJ2-1, with 9 bases lining up with TRBD2. The germline V gene has CDR1 SEHNR and CDR2 FQNEAQ (reference sequence). V lost 5 bases to trimming and J lost 7 bases; unmatched junction nucleotides: 12. CDR3 length: 16 amino acids. CDR3 loop: CASSLYGTSSGNEQFF. The CDR3 nucleotides are TGTGCCAGCAGCCTATACGGGACTAGCTCGGGGAATGAGCAGTTCTTC. Full variable domain (outside the CDR3, taken from reference TRBV7-9 and TRBJ2-1): DTGVSQNPRHKITKRGQNVTFRCDPISEHNRLYWYRQTLGQGPEFLTYFQNEAQLEKSRLLSDRFSAERPKGSFSTLEIQRTEQGDSAMYLCASSLYGTSSGNEQFFGPGTRLTVL.

This sequence joins TRBV27 and TRBJ2-1; a possible D gene is TRBD2 (5 bases). The germline V gene encodes CDR1 MNHEY and CDR2 SMNVEV (reference sequence). This CDR3 spans 18 amino acids. The V and J ends lost 5 bases and 0 bases respectively, with 20 bases between them. CDR3 region: CASSPSTPGISSYNEQFF. The CDR3 DNA sequence: TGTGCCAGCAGTCCGTCCACGCCGGGGATCAGCTCCTACAATGAGCAGTTCTTC.

The chain carries TRBV30 and TRBJ2-3, with D possibly being TRBD2 (5 bases). This CDR3 region has 14 residues. Germline values: CDR1 GTSNPN, CDR2 SVGIG (reference sequence). V was trimmed by 8 bases and J by 0 bases, leaving 15 bases between them. The CDR3 reads CAQRWRASTDTQYF. CDR3 in DNA: TGTGCCCAGAGGTGGCGGGCGAGCACAGATACGCAGTATTTT.

The rearrangement links TRBV20-1 to TRBJ1-1, with 7 bases that match TRBD1. Per the germline V gene, CDR1 is DFQATT and CDR2 is SNEGSKA (reference sequence). CDR3 size: 11 residues. The CDR3: CGEGGQTEAFF. Written as DNA, the CDR3 is TGCGGGGAAGGGGGACAGACTGAAGCTTTCTTT.

This clone has just a few counts. The CDR3 nucleotides read TGTGCCAGCAGCGTAGGGCGGGAGGACGGGCGGACCCAGTACTTC. Translating gives CASSVGREDGRTQYF. The chain is built from TRBV9 and TRBJ2-5, with 8 bases identical to TRBD2. The CDR3 is 15 residues long. From germline, CDR1 is SGDLS and CDR2 YYNGEE. J was trimmed by 7 bases and V by 0 bases; bases with no gene match: 8. Based on the CDR3 plus reference TRBV9 and TRBJ2-5, the full variable domain is DSGVTQTPKHLITATGQRVTLRCSPRSGDLSVYWYQQSLDQGLQFLIQYYNGEERAKGNILERFSAQQFPDLHSELNLSSLELGDSALYFCASSVGREDGRTQYFGPGTRLLVL.

The chain couples TRBV5-1 to TRBJ2-5; 10 bases are a match to TRBD2. The trim removed 5 bases at V and 5 bases at J, leaving 6 bases unmatched. This CDR3 comprises 14 residues. The germline V gene has CDR1 SGHRS and CDR2 YFSETQ. For the CDR3, the DNA is TGCGCCAGCAGACACCTAGCGGGGGATGAGACCCAGTACTTC. This translates into CASRHLAGDETQYF.

This clone showed up just a few times. The chain employs TRBV11-2 and TRBJ1-1; D call uncertain. V was trimmed by 2 bases and J by 4 bases, leaving 11 bases between them. The CDR3 has 14 amino acids. Germline V gene lookup returns CDR1 SGHAT and CDR2 FQNNGV. In DNA form, the CDR3 reads TGTGCCAGCAGCTTAAACCGGTGGAGCACTGAAGCTTTCTTT. Residues: CASSLNRWSTEAFF.

This clone was observed a single time. The chain recombines TRBV29-1 with TRBJ2-3; 12 bases align to TRBD2. Per the germline V gene, CDR1 is SQVTM and CDR2 is ANQGSEA. J was trimmed by 3 bases and V by 6 bases; bases with no gene match: 4. This CDR3 is 14 amino acids long. In nucleotides, the CDR3 is TGCAGCGTCGCTAGCGGGGGGGCAACAGATACGCAGTATTTT. It translates to CSVASGGATDTQYF.